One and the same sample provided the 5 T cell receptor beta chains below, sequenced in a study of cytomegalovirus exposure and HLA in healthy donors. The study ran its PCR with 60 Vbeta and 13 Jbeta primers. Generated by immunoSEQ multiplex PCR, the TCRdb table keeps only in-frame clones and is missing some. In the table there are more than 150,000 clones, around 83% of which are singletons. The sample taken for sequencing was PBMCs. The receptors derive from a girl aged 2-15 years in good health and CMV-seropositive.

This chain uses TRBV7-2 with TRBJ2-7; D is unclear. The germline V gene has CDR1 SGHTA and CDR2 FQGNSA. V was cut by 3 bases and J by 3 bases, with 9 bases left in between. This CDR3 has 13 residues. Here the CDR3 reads CASSFRSRYEQYF. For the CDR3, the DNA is TGTGCCAGCAGCTTCCGCAGTCGCTACGAGCAGTACTTC. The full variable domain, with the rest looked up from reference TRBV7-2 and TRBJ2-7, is GAGVSQSPSNKVTEKGKDVELRCDPISGHTALYWYRQSLGQGLEFLIYFQGNSAPDKSGLPSDRFSAERTGGSVSTLTIQRTQQEDSAVYLCASSFRSRYEQYFGPGTRLTVT.

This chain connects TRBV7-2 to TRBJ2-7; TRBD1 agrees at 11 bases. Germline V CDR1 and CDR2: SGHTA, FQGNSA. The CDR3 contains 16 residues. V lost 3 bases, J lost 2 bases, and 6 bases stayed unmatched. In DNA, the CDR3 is TGTGCCAGCAGCTTCGCGGGGACAGGGGGGACCTACGAGCAGTACTTC. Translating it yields CASSFAGTGGTYEQYF.

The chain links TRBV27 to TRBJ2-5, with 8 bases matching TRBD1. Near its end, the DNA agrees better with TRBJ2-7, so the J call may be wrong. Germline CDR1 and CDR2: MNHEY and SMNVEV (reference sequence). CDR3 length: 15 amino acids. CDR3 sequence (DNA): TGTGCCAGCAGTTGGAGGGGACAGGAGGGTGGCGAGCAGTACTTC. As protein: CASSWRGQEGGEQYF.

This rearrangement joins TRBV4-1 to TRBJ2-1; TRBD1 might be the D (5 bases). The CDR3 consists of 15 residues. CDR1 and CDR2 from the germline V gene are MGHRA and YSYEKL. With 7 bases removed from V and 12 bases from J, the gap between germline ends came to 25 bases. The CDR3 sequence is CASMGRAGSTRGQFF. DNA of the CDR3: TGCGCCAGCATGGGTCGGGCAGGGTCTACTCGCGGGCAGTTCTTC.

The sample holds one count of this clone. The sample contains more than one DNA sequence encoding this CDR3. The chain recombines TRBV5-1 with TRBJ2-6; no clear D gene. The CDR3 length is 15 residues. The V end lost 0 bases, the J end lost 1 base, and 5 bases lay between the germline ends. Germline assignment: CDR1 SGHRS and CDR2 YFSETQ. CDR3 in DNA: TGCGCCAGCAGCTTGGGAGGTTCTGGGGCCAACGTCCTGACTTTC. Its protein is CASSLGGSGANVLTF.